This TCR beta chain was recovered during a study of CD8+CD57+ T cells in acquired aplastic anemia. This CDR3 comprises 18 residues. V gave up 4 bases and J gave up 0 bases; unmatched junction bases: 10. Germline V CDR1 and CDR2: SGHAT, FQNNGV. The use of genomic DNA as template underpinned the TCR beta VDJ and CDR3 profiling. TCRdb called the reads again in MiXCR, with one record for every CDR3 protein. The data hold about 40,000 distinct CDR3 sequences, with 60% to 80% observed a single time. Selection for sequencing was limited to patients who had shown CD8+CD57+ cell expansion by flow cytometry. V and J are TRBV11-2 and TRBJ2-3; 10 bases fit TRBD2. This receptor was taken from a human donor with aplastic anemia. Sequencing was done on a sample of sorted CD4+, CD8+, or CD8+CD57+ T cells (not recorded which) from PBMCs. This chain's CDR3 is CASSSRTSGGSSTDTQYF. CDR3 nucleotide sequence: TGTGCCAGCAGCTCCAGGACTAGCGGAGGTTCTAGCACAGATACGCAGTATTTT. The full variable domain, in which reference TRBV11-2 and TRBJ2-3 provide the parts outside the CDR3, is EAGVAQSPRYKIIEKRQSVAFWCNPISGHATLYWYQQILGQGPKLLIQFQNNGVVDDSQLPKDRFSAERLKGVDSTLKIQPAKLEDSAVYLCASSSRTSGGSSTDTQYFGPGTRLTVL.